One and the same sample provided the 31 T cell receptor beta chains below, sequenced in a study of blood T cell repertoires in COVID-19. Clones were read by immunoSEQ multiplex PCR, and TCRdb kept only the in-frame ones, dropping some. The sample includes 200,000 to 300,000 clones, roughly 76% seen only once; the top ten take 7.5%. Sequences were obtained from peripheral blood. These receptor sequences come from an elderly woman with COVID-19, enrolled during active disease.

The rearrangement links TRBV28 to TRBJ2-5, with TRBD1 matching over 10 bases. The germline CDR1 and CDR2 sequences are MDHEN and SYDVKM. The CDR3 contains 16 residues. V lost 7 bases to trimming and J lost 5 bases; unmatched junction nucleotides: 13. The CDR3 region is CASTGTGTGVRETQYF. The CDR3, as DNA: TGTGCCAGCACCGGCACCGGGACAGGGGTTAGGGAGACCCAGTACTTC.

V usage is TRBV19 and J usage is TRBJ1-2, with 7 bases fitting TRBD1. Germline loops: CDR1 LNHDA, CDR2 SQIVND (reference sequence). The CDR3 length is 13 residues. V shed 7 bases, J shed 2 bases, and the junction held 4 bases outside the gene matches. The CDR3 loop reads CASTSTGNYGYTF. DNA for the CDR3: TGTGCCAGTACCTCGACAGGGAACTATGGCTACACCTTC.

The chain carries TRBV7-3 and TRBJ1-1; D remains unclear. Per the germline V gene, CDR1 is SGHTA and CDR2 is FQGTGA. V lost 1 base to trimming and J lost 2 bases, with 11 bases between them. This CDR3 has 15 amino acids. The CDR3 loop is CASSLNRGGNTEAFF. In nucleotides, the CDR3 is TGTGCCAGCAGCTTAAATCGGGGTGGAAACACTGAAGCTTTCTTT. The variable domain in full, completed from reference TRBV7-3 and TRBJ1-1, reads GAGVSQTPSNKVTEKGKYVELRCDPISGHTALYWYRQSLGQGPEFLIYFQGTGAADDSGLPNDRFFAVRPEGSVSTLKIQRTERGDSAVYLCASSLNRGGNTEAFFGQGTRLTVV.

The chain links TRBV4-1 to TRBJ2-7, with 7 bases aligning to TRBD1. V dropped 4 bases and J dropped 3; count of bases not matched to a gene: 6. The germline CDR1 and CDR2 sequences are MGHRA and YSYEKL. The CDR3 sequence is 14 residues long. The CDR3 region is CASSPQTGNYEQYF. The CDR3 DNA sequence: TGCGCCAGCAGCCCCCAGACAGGGAACTACGAGCAGTACTTC.

CDR3 sequence reads: CAWSSQGVTEAFF. In DNA form, the CDR3 reads TGTGCCTGGAGTTCACAGGGGGTAACTGAAGCTTTCTTT. V is TRBV30 and J is TRBJ1-1; 8 bases fit TRBD1. This CDR3 region has 13 residues. The germline V gene has CDR1 GTSNPN and CDR2 SVGIG (reference sequence). V lost 2 bases, J lost 5 bases, and 4 bases stayed unmatched.

V usage is TRBV24-1 and J usage is TRBJ1-2; D perhaps matches TRBD1 (5 bases). Trimming took off 4 bases at V and 2 bases at J, with 10 bases between the two ends. Germline V lookup: CDR1 KGHDR, CDR2 SFDVKD. The CDR3 spans 14 residues. The CDR3 nucleotides are TGTGCCACCAGTGACTCAGGGTGGAACTATGGCTACACCTTC. Its protein product is CATSDSGWNYGYTF.

Turning to this clone: This specimen includes other DNA sequences encoding the same CDR3. The J gene is TRBJ1-5, the V gene TRBV2; D might be TRBD1 (5 bases). The CDR3 runs to 13 residues. The ends were cut back, 6 bases at V and 1 base at J, with 7 bases in the middle. Germline CDR1 reads SNHLY; CDR2 reads FYNNEI. CDR3 DNA: TGTGCCAGCAGGCGGGACAGCAATCAGCCCCAGCATTTT. This translates into CASRRDSNQPQHF.

The gene calls are TRBV18 and TRBJ2-7; the match to TRBD1 covers 9 bases. The CDR3 covers 14 residues. V gave up 0 bases and J gave up 7 bases; unmatched junction bases: 4. Germline V gene sequence: CDR1 KGHSH, CDR2 LQKENI. CDR3 DNA sequence: TGTGCCAGCTCACCACCACAGGGGGCTCGGGAGCAGTACTTC. Protein product: CASSPPQGAREQYF.

V is TRBV5-5 and J is TRBJ2-7; no clear D gene. Germline CDR1 SGHKS, CDR2 YYEKEE (reference sequence). Deletions cut 4 bases from V and 0 bases from J, with 14 bases between. This CDR3 region has 15 residues. CDR3 protein: CASSHHIDSSYEQYF. CDR3 in DNA: TGTGCCAGCAGCCATCATATTGATAGCTCCTACGAGCAGTACTTC. Supplemented by reference TRBV5-5 and TRBJ2-7, the full variable domain reads DAGVTQSPTHLIKTRGQQVTLRCSPISGHKSVSWYQQVLGQGPQFIFQYYEKEERGRGNFPDRFSARQFPNYSSELNVNALLLGDSALYLCASSHHIDSSYEQYFGPGTRLTVT.

V usage is TRBV9 and J usage is TRBJ2-7; 8 bases fit TRBD2. The V gene end was trimmed by 3 bases and the J gene end by 5 bases; junction bases not matched to a gene: 13. The CDR3 length is 16 residues. Looked up from germline, CDR1 is SGDLS and CDR2 is YYNGEE. The CDR3 spells CASSDGSGRGSDEQYF. The CDR3 DNA reads TGTGCCAGCAGCGACGGCAGCGGGAGAGGGAGCGACGAGCAGTACTTC.

This chain joins TRBV4-2 and TRBJ1-5; the D gene is possibly TRBD1 (6 bases). V lost 4 bases, J lost 5 bases, and 15 bases lay in between. The CDR3 runs 15 residues. Looked up from germline, CDR1 is LGHNA and CDR2 is YNFKEQ. The CDR3 bases are TGTGCCAGCAGCCTGTCCTCACAGGGTTATCAGCCCCAGCATTTT. Its protein product is CASSLSSQGYQPQHF.

This rearrangement joins TRBV10-3 to TRBJ2-1; unclear D gene. This CDR3 comprises 13 residues. V gave up 0 bases and J gave up 7 bases, with 7 bases separating them. The V gene's germline CDR1 is ENHRY and CDR2 SYGVKD. The CDR3 nucleotides are TGTGCCATCAGTGAGTCGACAATAAATGAGCAGTTCTTC. It translates to CAISESTINEQFF.

This chain joins TRBV25-1 and TRBJ2-6; the D gene is possibly TRBD1 (5 bases). From germline, CDR1 is MGHDK and CDR2 SYGVNS. Trimming took 2 bases from V and 2 from J, leaving 7 bases between them. The CDR3 is 15 amino acids. The CDR3 DNA reads as TGTGCCAGCAGTGAACAAGGGGCTGGGGCCAACGTCCTGACTTTC. Protein: CASSEQGAGANVLTF.

The rearrangement joins TRBV12-3 or TRBV12-4 to TRBJ1-4, with a weak D call TRBD1 (5 bases). The CDR3 consists of 13 residues. Trimming removed 8 bases from V and 3 bases from J, with 10 bases in between. The chain's CDR3 is CASRDSPNEKLFF. The CDR3 nucleotides are TGTGCCAGCCGCGACAGTCCTAATGAAAAACTGTTTTTT.

The chain is built from TRBV2 and TRBJ2-3; 7 bases align to TRBD2. Germline CDR1 reads SNHLY; CDR2 reads FYNNEI. Trimming cost V 2 bases and J 3 bases; bases outside gene matches: 14. This CDR3 is 18 amino acids long. As DNA, the CDR3 is TGTGCCAGCAGTGAACCGCGGGGAGGGCCCCTGGTAACAGATACGCAGTATTTT. This codes for CASSEPRGGPLVTDTQYF. The complete variable domain, with remaining parts taken from reference TRBV2 and TRBJ2-3, reads EPEVTQTPSHQVTQMGQEVILRCVPISNHLYFYWYRQILGQKVEFLVSFYNNEISEKSEIFDDQFSVERPDGSNFTLKIRSTKLEDSAMYFCASSEPRGGPLVTDTQYFGPGTRLTVL.

The rearrangement uses TRBV11-2 and TRBJ1-1; D unclear. From germline, CDR1 is SGHAT and CDR2 FQNNGV. There are 14 residues in the CDR3. The V end was cut by 2 bases, the J end by 1 base, with 8 bases between. For the CDR3, the DNA is TGTGCCAGCAGCTTAAATATTAGGAACACTGAAGCTTTCTTT. Protein product: CASSLNIRNTEAFF.

The gene calls are TRBV24-1 and TRBJ2-1, with TRBD2 matching over 9 bases. After removal of 3 bases from V and 4 bases from J, the junction contained 6 bases not matched to a gene. The CDR3 loop spans 16 amino acids. Germline loops: CDR1 KGHDR, CDR2 SFDVKD. The CDR3 here is CATSDGGLAPYNEQFF. The CDR3 bases are TGTGCCACCAGTGATGGAGGACTAGCGCCGTACAATGAGCAGTTCTTC.

The chain has TRBV12-3 or TRBV12-4 and TRBJ2-7; D is undetermined. Trimming pared 3 bases from V and 8 bases from J, leaving 11 bases between. This CDR3 is 12 amino acids long. The CDR3 DNA follows: TGTGCCAGCAGTTTTTCCTTTGAGAAGCAGTACTTC. This codes for CASSFSFEKQYF.

This chain uses TRBV30 with TRBJ2-4; 16 bases match TRBD2. Germline CDR1 and CDR2: GTSNPN and SVGIG (reference sequence). The CDR3 is made up of 21 amino acids. Trimming at V came to 3 bases and at J to 2 bases, leaving 16 bases not matched to a gene. CDR3 sequence: CAWRPGFRGTSGRATKNIQYF. DNA of the CDR3: TGTGCCTGGAGACCGGGATTCCGCGGGACTAGCGGGAGGGCCACCAAAAACATTCAGTACTTC.

The V and J genes are TRBV6-1 and TRBJ2-1; no clear D. Germline V gene sequence: CDR1 MNHNS, CDR2 SASEGT. V lost 1 base and J 7 bases, leaving 14 bases between the germline ends. CDR3 length: 15 amino acids. The CDR3 sequence: CASSEGRISRNEQFF. The CDR3 coding sequence is TGTGCCAGCAGTGAAGGGCGAATAAGCAGGAATGAGCAGTTCTTC.

This rearrangement joins TRBV5-8 to TRBJ2-3; possibly TRBD2 for D (5 bases). CDR3 size: 17 residues. V was shortened by 1 base and J by 6 bases, with 21 bases between the two germline ends. Per germline, CDR1 SGHTS and CDR2 YDEGEE. CDR3 DNA: TGTGCCAGCAGCTTGCGGGGATCTCGCACAAGAGGGGATACGCAGTATTTT. This gives the protein CASSLRGSRTRGDTQYF.

CDR3 in amino acids: CASSFLSTGELFF. The DNA for the CDR3 is TGTGCCAGCAGCTTTTTGAGCACCGGGGAGCTGTTTTTT. J is TRBJ2-2 and V is TRBV11-1; D remains ambiguous. Germline V gene sequence: CDR1 SGHAT, CDR2 FQDESV (reference sequence). CDR3 length equals 13 residues. V lost 3 bases and J lost 4, with 6 bases in between.

V usage is TRBV14 and J usage is TRBJ1-6; D unresolved. The CDR3 has 14 amino acids. Trimming removed 0 bases from V and 7 bases from J, with 7 bases in between. Germline V gene data show CDR1 as SGHDN and CDR2 as FVKESK. Here the CDR3 reads CASSQDYSNSPLHF. CDR3 DNA sequence: TGTGCCAGCAGCCAAGATTACAGCAATTCACCCCTCCACTTT.

This clone appeared a few times. This chain links TRBV6-1 with TRBJ1-5; no clear D gene. Germline-derived CDR1 and CDR2 are MNHNS and SASEGT. Trimming pared 2 bases from V and 5 bases from J, leaving 7 bases between. This CDR3 has 13 amino acids. The DNA of the CDR3 is TGTGCCAGCAGTGAATCACAGCATCAGCCCCAGCATTTT. This sequence encodes CASSESQHQPQHF.

The rearrangement uses TRBV6-5 and TRBJ2-5, with a weak D call TRBD2 (7 bases). Germline assignment: CDR1 MNHEY and CDR2 SVGAGI. CDR3 size: 14 residues. V lost 5 bases to trimming and J lost 4 bases, with 14 bases between them. The CDR3 sequence is CASSHKGGRETQYF. CDR3 nucleotides: TGTGCCAGCAGTCACAAGGGGGGGAGAGAGACCCAGTACTTC.

The chain employs TRBV7-8 and TRBJ2-5; a possible D gene is TRBD2 (5 bases). Trimming cost V 5 bases and J 3 bases, with 10 bases left between them. The germline V gene encodes CDR1 SGHVS and CDR2 FQNEAQ. The length of the CDR3 is 13 residues. The CDR3 loop is CASSPLGEETQYF. Written as DNA, the CDR3 is TGTGCCAGCAGCCCCTTGGGAGAAGAGACCCAGTACTTC.

The gene calls are TRBV7-8 and TRBJ1-3; D is ambiguous. The CDR3 is made up of 15 amino acids. Germline V lookup: CDR1 SGHVS, CDR2 FQNEAQ. Trimming cost V 6 bases and J 7 bases, with 19 bases left between them. CDR3 nucleotides: TGTGCCAGCAGTCCCAGGAGAGGTCCGGGGAACACCATATATTTT. Translating it yields CASSPRRGPGNTIYF.

The chain employs TRBV11-2 and TRBJ2-5; D is unclear. Per germline, CDR1 SGHAT and CDR2 FQNNGV. Trimming pared 2 bases from V and 1 base from J, leaving 14 bases between. The CDR3 is 16 amino acids. CDR3 DNA: TGTGCCAGCAGCTTACGGCCCAAACTAATCCAAGAGACCCAGTACTTC. Protein sequence: CASSLRPKLIQETQYF.

The rearrangement uses TRBV30 and TRBJ1-1; D is unclear. CDR1 is GTSNPN and CDR2 is SVGIG in the germline V gene (reference sequence). V was pared by 2 bases and J by 1 base, with 8 bases between. The CDR3 sequence is 13 residues long. In nucleotides, the CDR3 is TGTGCCTGGAGTCGGTCCACGAACACTGAAGCTTTCTTT. Encoded protein: CAWSRSTNTEAFF.

The chain recombines TRBV6-5 with TRBJ1-5; no reliable D call. The CDR3 spans 14 residues. Germline V gives CDR1 MNHEY, CDR2 SVGAGI. The V and J ends lost 11 bases and 6 bases respectively, with 20 bases between them. As DNA, the CDR3 is TGTGCCGCGGGAGGAAGTCGATTAGGTCAGCCCCAGCATTTT. Translated, it gives CAAGGSRLGQPQHF.

The chain couples TRBV7-2 to TRBJ1-1; TRBD1 aligns across 7 bases. Trimming removed 3 bases from V and 4 bases from J; junction bases left unmatched: 8. Germline V gene lookup returns CDR1 SGHTA and CDR2 FQGNSA. The CDR3 runs 15 residues. The CDR3 spells CASSFLQGRPTEAFF. CDR3 DNA sequence: TGTGCCAGCAGCTTCCTACAGGGGAGACCCACTGAAGCTTTCTTT.